This paragraph covers one T cell receptor (beta chain) sequence. The antigen is not known. Repertoires were generated with immunoSEQ multiplex PCR, while TCRdb's copy carries only in-frame clones and drops some. The table includes around 50,000 clones, 85% to 90% detected once. These data originate in a study of T cells in localized non-small cell lung cancer. Study-wide findings and caveats: A higher density of T cells in blood coincided with extended overall survival. Uninvolved adjacent lung, not tumor, had the highest T cell clonality. When the top 100 tumor clones were examined, a median approximately 62 of them also appeared in the adjacent lung, which was paired and uninvolved.

Material: PBMCs, obtained before any cancer treatment. This TCR was sampled from a female donor with stage II lung adenocarcinoma.

Here the CDR3 DNA reads TGTGCCAGCGCCCCGATCCATAGCACAGATACGCAGTATTTT. Its protein is CASAPIHSTDTQYF. The chain employs TRBV2 and TRBJ2-3; no clear D. CDR3 length equals 14 residues. V was shortened by 8 bases and J by 0 bases, with 12 bases between the two germline ends. Germline values: CDR1 SNHLY, CDR2 FYNNEI.